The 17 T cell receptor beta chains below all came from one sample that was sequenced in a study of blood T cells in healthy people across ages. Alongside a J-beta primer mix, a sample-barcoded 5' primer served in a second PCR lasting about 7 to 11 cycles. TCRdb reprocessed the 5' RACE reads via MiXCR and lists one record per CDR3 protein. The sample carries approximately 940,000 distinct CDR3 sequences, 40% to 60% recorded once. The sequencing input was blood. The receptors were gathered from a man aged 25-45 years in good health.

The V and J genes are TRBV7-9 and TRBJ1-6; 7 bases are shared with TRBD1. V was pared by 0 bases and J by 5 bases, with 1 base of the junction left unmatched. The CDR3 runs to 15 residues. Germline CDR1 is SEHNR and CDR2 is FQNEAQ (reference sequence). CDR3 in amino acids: CASSLAGTDNSPLHF. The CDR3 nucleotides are TGTGCCAGCAGCTTAGCTGGGACAGATAATTCACCCCTCCACTTT.

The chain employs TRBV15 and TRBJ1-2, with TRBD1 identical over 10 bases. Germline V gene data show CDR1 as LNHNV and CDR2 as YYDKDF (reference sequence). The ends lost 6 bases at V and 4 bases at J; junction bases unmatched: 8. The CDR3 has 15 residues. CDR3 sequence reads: CATRGQGTLSYGYTF. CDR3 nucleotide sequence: TGTGCCACCAGGGGACAGGGGACGTTAAGCTATGGCTACACCTTC.

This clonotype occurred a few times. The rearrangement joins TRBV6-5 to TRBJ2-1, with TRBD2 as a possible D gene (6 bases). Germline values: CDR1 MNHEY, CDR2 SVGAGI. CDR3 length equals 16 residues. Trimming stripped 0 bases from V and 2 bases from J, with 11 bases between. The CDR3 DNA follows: TGTGCCAGCAGTTACTCGGGGGGTGGTGCCTACAATGAGCAGTTCTTC. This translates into CASSYSGGGAYNEQFF.

CDR3 protein: CASTLGGPNEQFF. The CDR3 DNA sequence: TGTGCCAGCACCCTCGGGGGGCCGAATGAGCAGTTCTTC. V and J are TRBV6-5 and TRBJ2-1; D might be TRBD2 (7 bases). With 7 bases removed from V and 7 bases from J, the gap between germline ends came to 14 bases. This CDR3 is built from 13 residues. Germline CDR1 and CDR2: MNHEY and SVGAGI.

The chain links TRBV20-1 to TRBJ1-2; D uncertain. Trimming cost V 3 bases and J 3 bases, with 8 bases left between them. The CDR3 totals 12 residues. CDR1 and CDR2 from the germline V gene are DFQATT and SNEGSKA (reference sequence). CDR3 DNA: TGCAGTGCTAGCGCAGGCTACTATGGCTACACCTTC. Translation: CSASAGYYGYTF.

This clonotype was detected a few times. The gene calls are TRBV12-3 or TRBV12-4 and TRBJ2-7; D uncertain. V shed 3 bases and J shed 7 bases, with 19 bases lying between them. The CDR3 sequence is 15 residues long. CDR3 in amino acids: CASSLGESFYNEQYF. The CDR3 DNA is TGTGCCAGCAGTTTGGGCGAGAGTTTCTACAATGAGCAGTACTTC.

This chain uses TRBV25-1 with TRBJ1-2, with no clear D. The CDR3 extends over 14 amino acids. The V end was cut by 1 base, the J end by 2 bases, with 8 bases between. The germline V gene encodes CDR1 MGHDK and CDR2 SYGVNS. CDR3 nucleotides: TGTGCCAGCAGTGAATCTGCGGGGAACTATGGCTACACCTTC. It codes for CASSESAGNYGYTF.

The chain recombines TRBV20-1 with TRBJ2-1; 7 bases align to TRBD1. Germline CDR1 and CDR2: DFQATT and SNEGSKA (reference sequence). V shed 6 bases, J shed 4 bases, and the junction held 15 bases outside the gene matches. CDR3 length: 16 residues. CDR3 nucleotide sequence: TGCAGTGCCCAAAGACAGGGCTCTTCCCTGTACAATGAGCAGTTCTTC. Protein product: CSAQRQGSSLYNEQFF.

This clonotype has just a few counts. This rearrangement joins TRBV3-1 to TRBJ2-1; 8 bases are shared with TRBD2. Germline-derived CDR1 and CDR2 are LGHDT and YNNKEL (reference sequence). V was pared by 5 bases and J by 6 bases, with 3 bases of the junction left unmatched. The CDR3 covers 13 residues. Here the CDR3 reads CASSWGTSNEQFF. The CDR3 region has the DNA TGTGCCAGCAGCTGGGGGACTAGCAATGAGCAGTTCTTC.

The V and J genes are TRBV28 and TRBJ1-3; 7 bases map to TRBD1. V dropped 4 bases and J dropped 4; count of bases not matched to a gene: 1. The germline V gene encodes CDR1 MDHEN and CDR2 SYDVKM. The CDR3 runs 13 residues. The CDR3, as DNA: TGTGCCAGCAGTTCAGGGGGAGGAAACACCATATATTTT. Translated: CASSSGGGNTIYF. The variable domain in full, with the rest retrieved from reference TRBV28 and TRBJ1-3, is DVKVTQSSRYLVKRTGEKVFLECVQDMDHENMFWYRQDPGLGLRLIYFSYDVKMKEKGDIPEGYSVSREKKERFSLILESASTNQTSMYLCASSSGGGNTIYFGEGSWLTVV.

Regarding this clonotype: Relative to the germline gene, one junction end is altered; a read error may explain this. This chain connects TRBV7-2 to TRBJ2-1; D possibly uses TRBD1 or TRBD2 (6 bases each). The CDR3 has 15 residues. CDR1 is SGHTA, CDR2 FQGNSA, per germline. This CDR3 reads CACRGSGSSYNEQFF. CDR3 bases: TGTGCCTGCAGGGGTAGCGGCTCCTCCTACAATGAGCAGTTCTTC.

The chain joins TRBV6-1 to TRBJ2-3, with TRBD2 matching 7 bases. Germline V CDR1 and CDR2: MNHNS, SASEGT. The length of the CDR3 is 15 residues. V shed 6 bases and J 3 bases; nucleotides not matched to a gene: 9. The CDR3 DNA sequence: TGTGCCAGCAGATACGGGACTAAGGGGACAGATACGCAGTATTTT. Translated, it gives CASRYGTKGTDTQYF.

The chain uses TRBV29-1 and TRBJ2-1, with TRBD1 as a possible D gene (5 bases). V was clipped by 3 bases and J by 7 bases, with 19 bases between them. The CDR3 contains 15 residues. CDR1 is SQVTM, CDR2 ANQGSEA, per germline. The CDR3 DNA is TGCAGCGTTGACAAGACAGCGATTATTAATAATGAGCAGTTCTTC. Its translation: CSVDKTAIINNEQFF.

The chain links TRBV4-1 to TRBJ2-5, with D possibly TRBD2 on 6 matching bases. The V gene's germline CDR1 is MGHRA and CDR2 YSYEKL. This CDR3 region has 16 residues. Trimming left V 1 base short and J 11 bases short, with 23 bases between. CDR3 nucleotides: TGCGCCAGCAGCCAAGCTACGGCGGGGTCCCTGAATGAGCAGTACTTC. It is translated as CASSQATAGSLNEQYF.

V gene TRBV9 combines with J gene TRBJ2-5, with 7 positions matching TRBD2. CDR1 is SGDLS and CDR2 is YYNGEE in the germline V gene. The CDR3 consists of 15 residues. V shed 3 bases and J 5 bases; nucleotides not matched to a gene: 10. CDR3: CASSDGGSLRETQYF. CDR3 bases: TGTGCCAGCAGCGACGGGGGGAGCCTCCGTGAGACCCAGTACTTC.

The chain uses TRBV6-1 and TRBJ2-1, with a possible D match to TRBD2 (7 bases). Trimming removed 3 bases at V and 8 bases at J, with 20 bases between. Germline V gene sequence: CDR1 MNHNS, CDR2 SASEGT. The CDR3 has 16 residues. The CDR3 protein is CASSDYVGGGAYEQFF. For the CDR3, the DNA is TGTGCCAGCAGTGATTATGTAGGGGGGGGGGCGTATGAGCAGTTCTTC.

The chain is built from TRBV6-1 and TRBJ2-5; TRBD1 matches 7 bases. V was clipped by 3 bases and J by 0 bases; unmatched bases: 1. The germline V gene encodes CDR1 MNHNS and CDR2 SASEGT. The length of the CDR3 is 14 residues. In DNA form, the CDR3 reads TGTGCCAGCAGTGACACAGGGGACCAAGAGACCCAGTACTTC. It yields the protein CASSDTGDQETQYF.